Each of the 7 T cell receptor beta chains below was sequenced from the same sample in a study of shared clonotypes between healthy human individuals. The protocol was immunoSEQ multiplex PCR, while the TCRdb copy is restricted to in-frame clones and leaves out a portion. The repertoire consists of about 2 million clones, with approximately 95% occurring once and the leading ten covering more than 0.1%. Sequencing was carried out using naive CD4+ T cells sorted from blood. Subset defined: CD45RA+ positively selected. The receptors stem from a man aged 18 to 35 in good health.

Points on this clone: Additional DNA sequences in this sample encode the identical CDR3. This sequence joins TRBV7-2 and TRBJ2-1; 8 bases line up with TRBD2. The CDR3 runs to 15 residues. From germline, CDR1 is SGHTA and CDR2 FQGNSA. V shed 1 base and J 4 bases; nucleotides not matched to a gene: 3. CDR3 sequence: CASSLGSGNYNEQFF. CDR3 bases: TGTGCCAGCAGCTTAGGTAGCGGGAATTACAATGAGCAGTTCTTC.

A word on this clone: Other DNA sequences from this sample encode an identical CDR3 as well. The chain combines TRBV18 with TRBJ2-7; D uncertain. CDR3 length: 12 residues. The V gene's germline CDR1 is KGHSH and CDR2 LQKENI. The V and J ends lost 3 bases and 4 bases respectively, with 7 bases between them. This CDR3 reads CASSPLGYEQYF. In nucleotides, the CDR3 is TGTGCCAGCTCACCCCTGGGGTACGAGCAGTACTTC.

The chain recombines TRBV7-8 with TRBJ2-7; unclear D gene. The CDR3 consists of 15 residues. V lost 1 base to trimming and J lost 5 bases, with 15 bases between them. Germline CDR1 and CDR2: SGHVS and FQNEAQ. The CDR3 sequence is CASSLGQNFRDEQYF. CDR3 DNA: TGTGCCAGCAGCTTAGGCCAGAACTTCCGGGACGAGCAGTACTTC.

The chain couples TRBV6-7 to TRBJ2-5; D is possibly TRBD1 (6 bases). Being an ORF, TRBV6-7 has a function that is uncertain. The germline V and J ends were trimmed by 6 bases and 1 base, with 15 bases remaining between them. This CDR3 has 15 residues. CDR3 sequence reads: CASSHRVGSQETQYF. The CDR3 bases are TGTGCCAGCAGCCACAGGGTGGGGAGCCAAGAGACCCAGTACTTC.

V and J are TRBV4-2 and TRBJ1-2; D remains ambiguous. Germline CDR1 and CDR2: LGHNA and YNFKEQ. Between the trimmed V and J ends, which lost 0 bases and 7 bases, there was a span of 12 bases. This CDR3 is 14 amino acids long. As DNA, the CDR3 is TGTGCCAGCAGCCAAGAGGCCGTGGGAGGTGGCTACACCTTC. Translating gives CASSQEAVGGGYTF.

The rearrangement links TRBV28 to TRBJ2-6; 8 bases are shared with TRBD2. Germline V CDR1 and CDR2: MDHEN, SYDVKM. J gave up 2 bases and V 6 bases, and 3 bases lay outside the gene matches. The CDR3 spans 15 residues. CDR3 nucleotides: TGTGCCAGCAGCCCAGCGGGGGCTGGGGCCAACGTCCTGACTTTC. Encoded protein: CASSPAGAGANVLTF.

The chain joins TRBV5-4 to TRBJ2-2; D ambiguous. Germline V gene sequence: CDR1 SGHNT, CDR2 YYREEE (reference sequence). The CDR3 has 15 residues. V lost 1 base and J lost 6, with 13 bases in between. DNA for the CDR3: TGTGCCAGCAGCTTGCCGGGTTCCGGGTCCGGGGAGCTGTTTTTT. Its protein product is CASSLPGSGSGELFF.